Below are 2 T cell receptor beta chains sequenced from a single sample in a study of a mutant IDH1 vaccine in newly diagnosed glioma. The time point: week 47, end of study. Topical imiquimod was applied with each vaccine dose, which held 300 ug of mutant IDH1 20-mer peptide. Repertoires were generated with immunoSEQ multiplex PCR, while TCRdb's copy carries only in-frame clones and drops some. The sample shows tens of thousands of clones, 80% to 85% of them seen only once. Their target antigens are unknown. The specimen was PBMCs, collected from a glioma patient whose treatment included an IDH1 peptide vaccine. The receptors were gathered from a man in his thirties or forties with glioma.

The V and J genes are TRBV5-4 and TRBJ2-7; 7 bases match TRBD1. This CDR3 has 12 amino acids. CDR1 is SGHNT and CDR2 is YYREEE in the germline V gene (reference sequence). V shed 10 bases, J shed 1 base, and the junction held 5 bases outside the gene matches. CDR3 nucleotide sequence: TGTGCCTCCAGGGACAGTTCCTACGAGCAGTACTTC. Translating it yields CASRDSSYEQYF. Full variable domain (remainder filled in from reference TRBV5-4 and TRBJ2-7): ETGVTQSPTHLIKTRGQQVTLRCSSQSGHNTVSWYQQALGQGPQFIFQYYREEENGRGNFPPRFSGLQFPNYSSELNVNALELDDSALYLCASRDSSYEQYFGPGTRLTVT.

V gene TRBV4-1 combines with J gene TRBJ2-7, with 7 bases lining up with TRBD2. The CDR3 has 14 residues. The trim removed 5 bases at V and 5 bases at J, leaving 9 bases unmatched. Per the germline V gene, CDR1 is MGHRA and CDR2 is YSYEKL. DNA for the CDR3: TGCGCCAGCAGCTTTGTCGATGCGGGAGACGAGCAGTACTTC. Its translation is CASSFVDAGDEQYF.